The text below deals with one T cell receptor (beta chain). The repertoire was sequenced with immunoSEQ multiplex PCR; TCRdb's copy has only in-frame clones and lacks some. The sample carries over 600,000 clones, around 89% recorded once. The sample originates from a study of blood T cell repertoires in COVID-19. The CDR3 loop spans 19 amino acids. The germline V gene has CDR1 SGHTA and CDR2 FQGTGA. Trimming shortened V by 1 base and J by 0 bases, and 16 bases separated the two germline ends. This clonotype originated in a woman aged 18-30 years with acute or convalescent COVID-19. Sequenced: peripheral blood. The chain employs TRBV7-3 and TRBJ2-6, with D maybe TRBD2 (7 bases). CDR3 in amino acids: CASSLSPGGLNSGANVLTF. In DNA, the CDR3 is TGTGCCAGCAGCTTAAGTCCGGGGGGCCTTAACTCTGGGGCCAACGTCCTGACTTTC.